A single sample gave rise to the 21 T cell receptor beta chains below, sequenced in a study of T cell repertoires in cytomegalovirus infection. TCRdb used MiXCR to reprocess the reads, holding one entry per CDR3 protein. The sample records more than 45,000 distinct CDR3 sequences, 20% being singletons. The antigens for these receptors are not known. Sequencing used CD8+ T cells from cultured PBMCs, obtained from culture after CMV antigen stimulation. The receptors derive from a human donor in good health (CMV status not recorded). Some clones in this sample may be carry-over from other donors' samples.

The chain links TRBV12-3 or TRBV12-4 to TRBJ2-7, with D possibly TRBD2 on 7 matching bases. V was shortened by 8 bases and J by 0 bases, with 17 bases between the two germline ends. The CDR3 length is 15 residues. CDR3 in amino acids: CASGAGGGSSYEQYF. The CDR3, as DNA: TGTGCCAGCGGGGCTGGCGGGGGCAGCTCCTACGAGCAGTACTTC.

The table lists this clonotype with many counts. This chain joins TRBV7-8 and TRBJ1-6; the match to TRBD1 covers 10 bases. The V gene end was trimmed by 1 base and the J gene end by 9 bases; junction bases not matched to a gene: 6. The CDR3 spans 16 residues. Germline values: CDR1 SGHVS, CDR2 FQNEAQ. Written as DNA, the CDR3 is TGTGCCAGCAGCTTAGAAGGACAGGGGGACGGTTCACCCCTCCACTTT. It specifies CASSLEGQGDGSPLHF.

CDR3 sequence (DNA): TGTGCCAGCAGCTTAAGGCAGGGAACAACCTTTGAGCAGTTCTTC. As protein: CASSLRQGTTFEQFF. The rearrangement uses TRBV7-3 and TRBJ2-1; a possible D gene is TRBD1 (5 bases). This CDR3 is built from 15 residues. The germline V gene has CDR1 SGHTA and CDR2 FQGTGA. V lost 1 base, J lost 9 bases, and 16 bases lay in between. The complete variable domain, with remaining parts taken from reference TRBV7-3 and TRBJ2-1, reads GAGVSQTPSNKVTEKGKYVELRCDPISGHTALYWYRQSLGQGPEFLIYFQGTGAADDSGLPNDRFFAVRPEGSVSTLKIQRTERGDSAVYLCASSLRQGTTFEQFFGPGTRLTVL.

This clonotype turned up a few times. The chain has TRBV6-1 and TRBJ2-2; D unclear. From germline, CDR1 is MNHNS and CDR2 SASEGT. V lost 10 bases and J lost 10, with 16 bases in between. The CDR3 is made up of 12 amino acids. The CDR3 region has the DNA TGTGCCAACGGACGGGCCGAGGAGGAGCTGTTTTTT. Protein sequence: CANGRAEEELFF.

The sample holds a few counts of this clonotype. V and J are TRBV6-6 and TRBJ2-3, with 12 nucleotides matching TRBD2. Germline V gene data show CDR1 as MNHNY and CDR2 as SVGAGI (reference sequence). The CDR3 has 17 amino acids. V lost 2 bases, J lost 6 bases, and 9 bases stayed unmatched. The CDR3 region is CASSYAGLAGPKDTQYF. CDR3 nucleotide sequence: TGTGCCAGCAGTTACGCCGGACTAGCGGGGCCAAAGGATACGCAGTATTTT.

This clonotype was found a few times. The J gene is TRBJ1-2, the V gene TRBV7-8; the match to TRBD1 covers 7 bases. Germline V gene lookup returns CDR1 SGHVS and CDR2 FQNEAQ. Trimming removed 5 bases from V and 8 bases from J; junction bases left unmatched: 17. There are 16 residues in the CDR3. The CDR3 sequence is CASSPTGTDHYEGYTF. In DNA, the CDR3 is TGTGCCAGCAGCCCGACCGGGACAGATCATTATGAGGGCTACACCTTC.

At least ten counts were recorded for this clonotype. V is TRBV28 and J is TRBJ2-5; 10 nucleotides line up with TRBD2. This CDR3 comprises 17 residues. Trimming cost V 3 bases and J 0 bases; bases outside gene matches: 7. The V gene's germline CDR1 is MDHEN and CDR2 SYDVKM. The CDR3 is CASSLASGRAYQETQYF. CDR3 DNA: TGTGCCAGCAGTTTGGCTAGCGGGAGAGCGTACCAAGAGACCCAGTACTTC.

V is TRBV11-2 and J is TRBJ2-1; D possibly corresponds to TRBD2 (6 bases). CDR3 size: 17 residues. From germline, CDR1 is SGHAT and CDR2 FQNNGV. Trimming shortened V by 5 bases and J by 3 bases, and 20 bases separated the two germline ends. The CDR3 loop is CASSINPGLIVYNEQFF. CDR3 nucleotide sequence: TGTGCCAGCAGCATAAACCCGGGACTTATAGTCTACAATGAGCAGTTCTTC.

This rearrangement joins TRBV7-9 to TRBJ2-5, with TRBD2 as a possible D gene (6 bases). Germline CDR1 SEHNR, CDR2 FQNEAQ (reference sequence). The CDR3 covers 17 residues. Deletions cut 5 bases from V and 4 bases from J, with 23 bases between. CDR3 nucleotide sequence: TGTGCCAGCAGCCACCCCACCGCAGGGAGGAGGGCAGAGACCCAGTACTTC. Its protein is CASSHPTAGRRAETQYF. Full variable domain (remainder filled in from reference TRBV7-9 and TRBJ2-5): DTGVSQNPRHKITKRGQNVTFRCDPISEHNRLYWYRQTLGQGPEFLTYFQNEAQLEKSRLLSDRFSAERPKGSFSTLEIQRTEQGDSAMYLCASSHPTAGRRAETQYFGPGTRLLVL.

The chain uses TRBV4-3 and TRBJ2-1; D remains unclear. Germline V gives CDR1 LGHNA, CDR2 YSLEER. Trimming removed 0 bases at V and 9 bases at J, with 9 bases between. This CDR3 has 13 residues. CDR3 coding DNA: TGCGCCAGCAGCCAAGATGGCGGAAGTGAGCAGTTCTTC. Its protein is CASSQDGGSEQFF.

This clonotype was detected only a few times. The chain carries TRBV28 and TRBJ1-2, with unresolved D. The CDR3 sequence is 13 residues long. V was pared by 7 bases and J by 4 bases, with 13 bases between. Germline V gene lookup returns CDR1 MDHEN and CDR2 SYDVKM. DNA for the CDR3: TGTGCCAGCATCCCGTCGTCCAGCTATGGCTACACCTTC. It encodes CASIPSSSYGYTF.

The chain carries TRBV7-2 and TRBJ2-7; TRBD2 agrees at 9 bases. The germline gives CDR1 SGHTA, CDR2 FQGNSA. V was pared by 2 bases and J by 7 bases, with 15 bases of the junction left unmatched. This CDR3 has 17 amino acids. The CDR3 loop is CASSLSPYSGSLLEQYF. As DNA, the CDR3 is TGTGCCAGCAGCTTAAGTCCCTATAGCGGGAGCCTTTTGGAGCAGTACTTC.

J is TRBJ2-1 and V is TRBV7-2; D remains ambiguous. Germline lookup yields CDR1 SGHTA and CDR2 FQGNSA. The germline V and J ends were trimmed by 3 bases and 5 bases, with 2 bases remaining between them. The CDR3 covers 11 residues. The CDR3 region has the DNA TGTGCCAGCAGCTTTAACAATGAGCAGTTCTTC. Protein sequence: CASSFNNEQFF.

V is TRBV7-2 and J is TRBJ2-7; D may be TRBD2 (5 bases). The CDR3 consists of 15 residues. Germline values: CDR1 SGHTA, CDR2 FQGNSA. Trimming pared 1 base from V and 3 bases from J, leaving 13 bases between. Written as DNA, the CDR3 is TGTGCCAGCAGCTTAGATTGGAGGCCCTACTACGAGCAGTACTTC. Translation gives CASSLDWRPYYEQYF.

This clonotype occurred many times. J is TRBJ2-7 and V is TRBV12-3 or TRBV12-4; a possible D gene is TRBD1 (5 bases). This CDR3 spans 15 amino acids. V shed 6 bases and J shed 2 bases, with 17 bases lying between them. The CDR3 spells CASSQLQVPTYEQYF. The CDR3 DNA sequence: TGTGCCAGCAGCCAGTTACAGGTTCCCACCTACGAGCAGTACTTC.

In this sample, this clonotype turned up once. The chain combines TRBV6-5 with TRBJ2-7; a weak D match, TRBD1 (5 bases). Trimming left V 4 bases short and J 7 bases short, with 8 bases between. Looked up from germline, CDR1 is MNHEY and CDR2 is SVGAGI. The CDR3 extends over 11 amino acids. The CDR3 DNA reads TGTGCCAGCAGTTTCCGACAGGAGCAGTACTTC. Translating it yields CASSFRQEQYF.

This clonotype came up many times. The CDR3 loop reads CASSLRQGGRDTQYF. In DNA, the CDR3 is TGTGCCAGCAGCCTTCGACAGGGGGGAAGAGATACGCAGTATTTT. The V call is TRBV11-2, the J call TRBJ2-3, with 9 nucleotides matching TRBD1. This CDR3 has 15 amino acids. The V segment lost 5 bases and the J segment 5 bases; nucleotides outside the gene matches: 8. Germline values: CDR1 SGHAT, CDR2 FQNNGV.

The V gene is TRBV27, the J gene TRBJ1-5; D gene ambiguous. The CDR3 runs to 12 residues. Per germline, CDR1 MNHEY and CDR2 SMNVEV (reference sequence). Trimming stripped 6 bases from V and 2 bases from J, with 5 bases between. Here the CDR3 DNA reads TGTGCCAGCAGATCTGGCAATCAGCCCCAGCATTTT. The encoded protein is CASRSGNQPQHF.

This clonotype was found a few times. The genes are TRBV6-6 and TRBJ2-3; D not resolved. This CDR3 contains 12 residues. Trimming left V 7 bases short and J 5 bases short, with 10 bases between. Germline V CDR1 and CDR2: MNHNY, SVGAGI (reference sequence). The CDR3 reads CASTPLGDTQYF. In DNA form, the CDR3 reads TGTGCCAGCACCCCCTTGGGAGATACGCAGTATTTT.

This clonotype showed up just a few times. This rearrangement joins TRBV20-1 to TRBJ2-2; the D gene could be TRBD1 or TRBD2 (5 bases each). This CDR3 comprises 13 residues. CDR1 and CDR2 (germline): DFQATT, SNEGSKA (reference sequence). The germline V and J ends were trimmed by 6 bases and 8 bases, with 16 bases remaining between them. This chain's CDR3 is CSAARDEPGELFF. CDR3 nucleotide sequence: TGCAGTGCAGCCCGGGACGAACCAGGGGAGCTGTTTTTT.

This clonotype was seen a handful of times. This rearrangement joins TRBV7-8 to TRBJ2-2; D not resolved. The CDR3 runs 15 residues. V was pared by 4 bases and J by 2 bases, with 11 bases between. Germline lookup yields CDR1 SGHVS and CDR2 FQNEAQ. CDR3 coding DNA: TGTGCCAGCAGCTATCTCGGGTTCAACACCGGGGAGCTGTTTTTT. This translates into CASSYLGFNTGELFF.